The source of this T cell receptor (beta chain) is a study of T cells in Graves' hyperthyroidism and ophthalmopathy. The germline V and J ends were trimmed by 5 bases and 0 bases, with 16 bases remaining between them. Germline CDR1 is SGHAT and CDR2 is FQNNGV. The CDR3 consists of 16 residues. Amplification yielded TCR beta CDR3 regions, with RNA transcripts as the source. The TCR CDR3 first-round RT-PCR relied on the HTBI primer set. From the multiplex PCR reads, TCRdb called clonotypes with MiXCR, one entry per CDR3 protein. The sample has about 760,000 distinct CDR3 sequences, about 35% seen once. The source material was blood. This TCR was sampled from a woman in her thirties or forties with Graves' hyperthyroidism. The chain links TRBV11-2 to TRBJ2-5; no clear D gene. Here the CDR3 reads CASSQGPGWYQETQYF. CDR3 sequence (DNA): TGTGCCAGCAGCCAAGGGCCGGGTTGGTACCAAGAGACCCAGTACTTC.